Following are 10 T cell receptor beta chains from one sample sequenced in a study of prognosis after radiotherapy for stage I lung cancer. Template was genomic DNA; TCR beta CDR3 amplified in two multiplex PCR rounds. The first round of PCR was done with primers that matched each TRBV and TRBJ gene. Each CDR3 protein is one row after TCRdb ran MiXCR on the multiplex PCR reads. This table has approximately 20,000 distinct CDR3 sequences, around 46% appearing once. Sequenced material: PBMCs, taken before or after stereotactic body radiation therapy (not recorded which). The source of these receptors is a donor over 45 with non-small cell lung cancer.

At least ten counts were recorded for this clonotype. The chain uses TRBV28 and TRBJ2-1; D possibly corresponds to TRBD1 (5 bases). Trimming removed 5 bases from V and 3 bases from J, with 8 bases in between. The CDR3 consists of 13 residues. Germline-derived CDR1 and CDR2 are MDHEN and SYDVKM. The CDR3 region has the DNA TGTGCCAGCAGTGGACAACTCTACAATGAGCAGTTCTTC. It specifies CASSGQLYNEQFF. The variable domain in full, with the rest retrieved from reference TRBV28 and TRBJ2-1, is DVKVTQSSRYLVKRTGEKVFLECVQDMDHENMFWYRQDPGLGLRLIYFSYDVKMKEKGDIPEGYSVSREKKERFSLILESASTNQTSMYLCASSGQLYNEQFFGPGTRLTVL.

This chain joins TRBV11-2 and TRBJ2-7, with a tentative D call TRBD1 (6 bases). Trimming shortened V by 3 bases and J by 1 base, and 10 bases separated the two germline ends. CDR3 size: 14 residues. The germline CDR1 and CDR2 sequences are SGHAT and FQNNGV. The chain's CDR3 is CASSLKDSSYEQYF. CDR3 nucleotides: TGTGCCAGCAGCTTGAAGGACAGTTCCTACGAGCAGTACTTC.

This clonotype appeared many times. The chain carries TRBV6-1 and TRBJ1-1; D is undetermined. This CDR3 has 14 residues. Germline loops: CDR1 MNHNS, CDR2 SASEGT. V gave up 11 bases and J gave up 2 bases, with 18 bases separating them. The CDR3 region is CAARASRGNTEAFF. CDR3 nucleotide sequence: TGTGCCGCCCGGGCCTCTCGGGGTAACACTGAAGCTTTCTTT.

Worth noting for this clonotype: A much larger clone differs by one base, so this may be a read error. The chain joins TRBV6-2 or TRBV6-3 to TRBJ1-6; D call uncertain. The length of the CDR3 is 13 residues. Germline loops: CDR1 MNHEY, CDR2 SVGEGT. CDR3 loop: CASSHSIGRSLNF. CDR3 coding DNA: TGTGCCAGCAGTCACTCGATAGGGAGATCCCTCAACTTT.

The chain carries TRBV6-2 or TRBV6-3 and TRBJ2-7; 7 positions match TRBD1. Germline trimming cut 6 bases from V and 5 bases from J; bases unmatched to any gene: 7. Germline V gene lookup returns CDR1 MNHEY and CDR2 SVGEGT. The CDR3 length is 13 residues. CDR3 sequence: CASRQTGPDEQYF. CDR3 DNA: TGTGCCAGCAGACAGACAGGGCCCGACGAGCAGTACTTC.

This clonotype has at least ten counts. The V and J genes are TRBV5-4 and TRBJ2-1; D ambiguous. Per germline, CDR1 SGHNT and CDR2 YYREEE (reference sequence). The ends were cut back, 2 bases at V and 7 bases at J, with 10 bases in the middle. This CDR3 has 13 residues. The CDR3, as DNA: TGTGCCAGCAGCTTCCTAGTCGAAAATGAGCAGTTCTTC. Encoded protein: CASSFLVENEQFF.

To note about this clonotype: At one end the junction does not follow the germline gene, possibly because of a read error. The chain is built from TRBV7-9 and TRBJ2-6; 9 bases line up with TRBD2. The CDR3 sequence is 18 residues long. Germline V gives CDR1 SEHNR, CDR2 FQNEAQ (reference sequence). The CDR3 is CASSLVARRRGGGNVLTF. Written as DNA, the CDR3 is TGTGCCAGCAGCTTAGTGGCGAGACGACGCGGGGGGGGCAACGTCCTGACTTTC.

This clonotype showed up many times. The chain combines TRBV20-1 with TRBJ1-1, with TRBD1 matching over 7 bases. The CDR3 contains 12 residues. The trim removed 4 bases at V and 10 bases at J, leaving 9 bases unmatched. Per germline, CDR1 DFQATT and CDR2 SNEGSKA (reference sequence). CDR3 DNA: TGCAGTGCTAACGGACAGGCAACGATAGCTTTCTTT. Translated: CSANGQATIAFF.

Comments on this clonotype: A far more abundant clone sits one base away, making this likely a read error. This sequence joins TRBV3-2 and TRBJ2-7. TRBV3-2 is a documented pseudogene. The length of the CDR3 is 13 residues. CDR3 in DNA: TGTGCCAGCAGCCCGAGAGCCATTTACGAGCAGTACTTC. Translation gives CASSPRAIYEQYF.

This sequence joins TRBV6-2 or TRBV6-3 and TRBJ1-2, with TRBD1 matching 8 bases. Looked up from germline, CDR1 is MNHEY and CDR2 is SVGEGT. CDR3 length: 12 amino acids. Unmatched junction bases numbered 4, after V lost 7 bases and J lost 6 bases. The CDR3 loop reads CASTRTGNGYTF. In DNA form, the CDR3 reads TGTGCCAGCACCAGGACAGGGAATGGCTACACCTTC.